The clone carrying this T cell receptor (beta chain) appeared many times. The antigen is not known. There were TCR beta CDR3 regions amplified from RNA transcripts. RT-PCR in the first round (using the HTBI primer set) targeted the TCR CDR3. TCRdb reprocessed the multiplex PCR reads via MiXCR and lists one record per CDR3 protein. This sample has 500,000 or so distinct CDR3 sequences, with roughly 17% found just once. Trimming took off 1 base at V and 6 bases at J, with 15 bases between the two ends. The CDR3 totals 15 residues. CDR1 is SGHTA, CDR2 FQGNSA, per germline. These data are taken from a study of T cells in Graves' hyperthyroidism and ophthalmopathy. The study left out patients who had uncontrolled infection, other autoimmune disease, pregnancy or lactation. Study-wide results and caveats: Ophthalmopathy was told apart from stable hyperthyroidism by a 13 V-J model.

The sample taken for sequencing was blood. The TCR sequence derives from a woman aged 18-29 years with Graves' ophthalmopathy. The V call is TRBV7-2, the J call TRBJ2-5, with a possible D match to TRBD2 (5 bases). For the CDR3, the DNA is TGTGCCAGCAGCTTAGTTGGACTCTCAGAGAAGACCCAGTACTTC. Amino acids: CASSLVGLSEKTQYF.